The 11 T cell receptor beta chains below come from one sample, sequenced in a study of human T cells and chemical hapten exposure. Time point of the sample: pre-sensitization, week 0. Treatment indicated: therapeutic diphenylcyclopropenone sensitization with weekly scalp DPC. TCRdb analysed the RACE reads with MiXCR anew, one entry per CDR3 protein. The sample has under 200,000 distinct CDR3 sequences, more than 25% seen once. The input for sequencing was whole blood, taken in connection with sensitization to the hapten diphenylcyclopropenone (DPC). Every receptor here comes from a woman under 40 with alopecia areata. Some clones in this sample may be carry-over from other donors' samples.

This clonotype was counted only a few times. The rearrangement links TRBV18 to TRBJ1-2; maybe TRBD1 (5 bases). The V and J ends lost 4 bases and 3 bases respectively, with 12 bases between them. From germline, CDR1 is KGHSH and CDR2 LQKENI. This CDR3 comprises 14 residues. The CDR3 protein is CASSLLQGDYGYTF. CDR3 sequence (DNA): TGTGCCAGCTCACTACTTCAGGGAGACTATGGCTACACCTTC.

This clonotype was recorded only once. V gene TRBV28 combines with J gene TRBJ2-2; D is ambiguous. This CDR3 has 12 residues. The V gene's germline CDR1 is MDHEN and CDR2 SYDVKM. Trimming shortened V by 8 bases and J by 1 base, and 5 bases separated the two germline ends. CDR3 DNA sequence: TGTGCCAGCGGGTTGAACACCGGGGAGCTGTTTTTT. Its translation is CASGLNTGELFF.

This clonotype came up a few times. For the CDR3, the DNA is TGTGCCAGCAGCTTAGCGGCGGGGACCGGGGAGCTGTTTTTT. It specifies CASSLAAGTGELFF. This chain joins TRBV11-3 and TRBJ2-2; possibly TRBD2 for D (6 bases). In germline, CDR1 is SGHNT, CDR2 YENEEA. The CDR3 covers 14 residues. V gave up 1 base and J gave up 5 bases, with 8 bases separating them.

The rearrangement uses TRBV28 and TRBJ2-7; D unresolved. The V end lost 6 bases, the J end lost 2 bases, and 8 bases lay between the germline ends. This CDR3 contains 12 residues. The germline V gene has CDR1 MDHEN and CDR2 SYDVKM. CDR3 sequence: CASSNKPYEQYF. DNA of the CDR3: TGTGCCAGCAGCAACAAACCCTACGAGCAGTACTTC.

A few counts support this clonotype. The rearrangement joins TRBV29-1 to TRBJ1-5; tentative D call: TRBD1 (5 bases). CDR3 length: 14 amino acids. V lost 4 bases and J lost 4, with 14 bases in between. The V gene's germline CDR1 is SQVTM and CDR2 ANQGSEA. This chain's CDR3 is CSVVVQDVNQPQHF. CDR3 nucleotide sequence: TGCAGCGTTGTGGTACAGGACGTTAATCAGCCCCAGCATTTT.

This clonotype was detected a few times. The CDR3 coding sequence is TGCAGCGTTGAAGGAGGGGATCAAGGCTACACCTTC. Encoded protein: CSVEGGDQGYTF. The V gene is TRBV29-1, the J gene TRBJ1-2, with TRBD1 as a possible D gene (5 bases). The CDR3 loop spans 12 amino acids. Germline loops: CDR1 SQVTM, CDR2 ANQGSEA. The V end was cut by 1 base, the J end by 8 bases, with 11 bases between.

This clonotype was seen more than once but under ten times. The chain uses TRBV29-1 and TRBJ1-1; D gene ambiguous. CDR3 size: 11 residues. Germline CDR1 is SQVTM and CDR2 is ANQGSEA. V lost 4 bases to trimming and J lost 3 bases, with 6 bases between them. The CDR3 reads CSVAVDTEAFF. The CDR3 region has the DNA TGCAGCGTTGCGGTCGACACTGAAGCTTTCTTT.

J is TRBJ2-7 and V is TRBV5-1; D is tentatively TRBD1 or TRBD2 (5 bases each). Germline V gives CDR1 SGHRS, CDR2 YFSETQ. V shed 0 bases and J shed 5 bases, with 15 bases lying between them. This CDR3 spans 15 amino acids. As DNA, the CDR3 is TGCGCCAGCAGCTTGGGGGGGTCCGGCCCTCACGAGCAGTACTTC. It translates to CASSLGGSGPHEQYF.

This clonotype has more than one count but fewer than ten. V is TRBV2 and J is TRBJ1-2; D is perhaps TRBD1 (5 bases). Trimming stripped 5 bases from V and 7 bases from J, with 14 bases between. There are 13 residues in the CDR3. Germline CDR1 SNHLY, CDR2 FYNNEI. The DNA for the CDR3 is TGTGCCAGCAGTAAAGGACAATTGGGTGGCTACACCTTC. Its translation is CASSKGQLGGYTF.

The chain couples TRBV20-1 to TRBJ2-2, with TRBD2 matching 11 bases. The CDR3 contains 16 residues. V lost 6 bases and J lost 0; bases outside the gene matches: 6. Germline V CDR1 and CDR2: DFQATT, SNEGSKA (reference sequence). DNA for the CDR3: TGCAGTGCCATCAAGACTAGCGGGGCGAACACCGGGGAGCTGTTTTTT. This codes for CSAIKTSGANTGELFF.

This chain uses TRBV6-2 or TRBV6-3 with TRBJ2-7; 7 bases are a match to TRBD1. Germline CDR1 reads MNHEY; CDR2 reads SVGEGT. V was pared by 6 bases and J by 5 bases, with 7 bases of the junction left unmatched. CDR3 size: 13 residues. DNA of the CDR3: TGTGCCAGCAGGTATGCAGGGGGTAACGAGCAGTACTTC. Encoded protein: CASRYAGGNEQYF.